Listed below are T cell receptor beta chains from one sample, sequenced in a study of blood T cell repertoires in COVID-19. Repertoires were generated with immunoSEQ multiplex PCR, while TCRdb's copy carries only in-frame clones and drops some. Here the sample spans 130,000 to 150,000 clones, roughly 76% being singletons. The specimen was peripheral blood. Every receptor here comes from a human donor with acute or convalescent COVID-19. The donor label of this sample is uncertain. The CDR3 runs from the conserved cysteine through the conserved F or W. The order of the fields is CDR3 protein, CDR3 DNA, clone size, CDR3 length, V gene, J gene, D gene. D genes are given only for firm matches. The size field is filled for only some rows; it gives once, few, many or a size class.

CASRAILQGNNEQFF	TGTGCCAGCAGGGCCATTCTACAGGGGAACAATGAGCAGTTCTTC	few	15	TRBV6-5	TRBJ2-1	TRBD1
CASSYSTGRTEAFF	TGTGCCAGCAGTTATTCGACAGGGAGGACTGAAGCTTTCTTT	once	14	TRBV6-5	TRBJ1-1	TRBD1
CASSEERGLNEQFF	TGTGCCAGCAGTGAAGAGCGGGGGCTCAATGAGCAGTTCTTC	.	14	TRBV2	TRBJ2-1	TRBD2
CASSQVSPEKGASYNSPLHF	TGCGCCAGCAGCCAAGTATCCCCCGAAAAGGGGGCCTCCTATAATTCACCCCTCCACTTT	.	20	TRBV4-1	TRBJ1-6	TRBD1
CASSPTNYEQYF	TGTGCCAGCAGCCCGACTAACTACGAGCAGTACTTC	.	12	TRBV11-1	TRBJ2-7	.
CASSATEEKLFF	TGTGCCAGCTCGGCCACAGAAGAAAAACTGTTTTTT	.	12	TRBV18	TRBJ1-4	.
CASSGQLYQPQHF	TGCGCCAGCAGTGGACAACTGTATCAGCCCCAGCATTTT	.	13	TRBV10-2	TRBJ1-5	.
CASSPWDSGKAFF	TGTGCCAGCAGTCCCTGGGACTCCGGGAAGGCTTTCTTT	few	13	TRBV2	TRBJ1-1	.
CASSRQSSYNEQFF	TGCGCCAGCAGCCGACAGAGCTCCTACAATGAGCAGTTCTTC	.	14	TRBV5-1	TRBJ2-1	.
CASSQEGRGGAGELFF	TGTGCCAGCAGCCAAGAAGGGCGGGGCGGTGCCGGGGAGCTGTTTTTT	.	16	TRBV3-1/TRBV3-2	TRBJ2-2	.